This note documents a single TCR beta chain sequence. What it binds is not known. The CDR3 length is 14 residues. The V gene lost 3 bases and the J gene lost 1 base, with 9 bases spanning the gap. In germline, CDR1 is KGHSH, CDR2 LQKENI. Researchers ran the PCR with 60 Vbeta and 13 Jbeta primers. Measured with immunoSEQ multiplex PCR; TCRdb has only the in-frame clones, and not every one. The table lists roughly 140,000 clones, about 73% of them singletons. This sample stems from a study of cytomegalovirus exposure and HLA in healthy donors. Study-level points and caveats: The likely origin of a cluster of highly shared sequence variants was a sequencing artifact. The records held CMV serostatus as the only immune exposure information. Data from an earlier analysis indicated that most TCR beta V segments were productive either about 90% or about 30% of the time. The study listed around 150 cytomegalovirus-associated TCR beta chains.

The sequence derives from a man between 35 and 55 years old in good health and CMV-seropositive. The rearrangement joins TRBV18 to TRBJ1-1; D not certain. The sequenced sample consisted of PBMCs. Written as DNA, the CDR3 is TGTGCCAGCTCACCGTTAAGAGAGAACACTGAAGCTTTCTTT. This translates into CASSPLRENTEAFF. Drawing the rest from reference TRBV18 and TRBJ1-1, the complete variable domain is NAGVMQNPRHLVRRRGQEARLRCSPMKGHSHVYWYRQLPEEGLKFMVYLQKENIIDESGMPKERFSAEFPKEGPSILRIQQVVRGDSAAYFCASSPLRENTEAFFGQGTRLTVV.